A single T cell receptor (beta chain) is shown here with its context. This CDR3 has 14 amino acids. Trimming cost V 7 bases and J 3 bases; bases outside gene matches: 6. Germline lookup yields CDR1 LNHDA and CDR2 SQIVND (reference sequence). This entry is derived from a study of blood T cell repertoires in COVID-19. Across the study: The samples span acute and convalescent COVID-19 from the United States, Italy and Spain.

In the original processing: For nucleated cells, counts were estimated from reference gene primer amplification. Profiling relied on immunoSEQ multiplex PCR, and the TCRdb table lists in-frame clones only, not all of them. The V and J calls and the clone size are those of that table, but D and trimming were determined from the DNA. The data hold around 140,000 clones, with about 89% observed a single time. The sequenced sample was peripheral blood. This rearrangement joins TRBV19 to TRBJ2-3; 8 nucleotides align to TRBD2. This TCR derives from a man aged 55 to 70 with active or convalescent COVID-19. This CDR3 is CASTPAGATDTQYF. CDR3 in DNA: TGTGCCAGTACTCCAGCGGGAGCAACAGATACGCAGTATTTT.